The clone carrying this T cell receptor (beta chain) was picked up many times. Template material for amplifying TCR beta CDR3 regions consisted of RNA transcripts. TCR CDR3 regions were first amplified by RT-PCR with HTBI primers. From the multiplex PCR reads, TCRdb called clonotypes with MiXCR, one entry per CDR3 protein. This table has around 190,000 distinct CDR3 sequences, about a sixth appearing once. This entry comes from a study of T cells in Graves' hyperthyroidism and ophthalmopathy. Trimming shortened V by 2 bases and J by 7 bases, and 17 bases separated the two germline ends. The germline gives CDR1 MNHEY, CDR2 SMNVEV (reference sequence). The CDR3 has 15 residues.

The chain combines TRBV27 with TRBJ1-1; TRBD1 might be the D (6 bases). The TCR sequence derives from a woman aged 50 to 60 with Graves' hyperthyroidism. The specimen was blood. The CDR3 is CASSLGLLRDNEAFF. The CDR3 DNA reads as TGTGCCAGCAGTTTAGGACTCCTAAGGGACAATGAAGCTTTCTTT.